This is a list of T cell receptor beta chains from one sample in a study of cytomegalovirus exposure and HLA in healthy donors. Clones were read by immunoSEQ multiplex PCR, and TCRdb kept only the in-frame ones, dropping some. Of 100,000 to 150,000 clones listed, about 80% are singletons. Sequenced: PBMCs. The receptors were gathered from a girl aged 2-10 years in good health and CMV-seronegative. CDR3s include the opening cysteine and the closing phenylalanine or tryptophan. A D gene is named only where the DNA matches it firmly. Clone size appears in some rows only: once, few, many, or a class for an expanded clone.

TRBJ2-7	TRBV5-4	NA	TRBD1	CASRTSGTAYEQYF	TGTGCCAGCAGGACGTCTGGGACAGCCTACGAGCAGTACTTC
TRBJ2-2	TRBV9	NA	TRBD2	CASSVGGSGRYTGELFF	TGTGCCAGCAGCGTAGGGGGTAGCGGGAGGTACACCGGGGAGCTGTTTTTT
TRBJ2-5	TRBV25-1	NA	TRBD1	CASSESGTGAFQETQYF	TGTGCCAGCAGTGAATCTGGGACAGGGGCTTTCCAAGAGACCCAGTACTTC
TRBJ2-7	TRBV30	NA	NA	CAWSVRGGGEQYF	TGTGCCTGGAGTGTACGTGGGGGCGGCGAGCAGTACTTC
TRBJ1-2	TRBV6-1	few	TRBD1	CASSGTAYGYTF	TGTGCCAGCTCCGGGACAGCCTATGGCTACACCTTC
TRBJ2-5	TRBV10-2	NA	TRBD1	CASSRDRQETQYF	TGCGCCAGCAGTAGGGACAGGCAAGAGACCCAGTACTTC
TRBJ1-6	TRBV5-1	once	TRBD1	CASSFTGTGDNSPLHF	TGCGCCAGCAGCTTTACCGGGACAGGGGACAATTCACCCCTCCACTTT
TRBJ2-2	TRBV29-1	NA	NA	CSVESWNRNTGELFF	TGCAGCGTTGAAAGTTGGAACAGGAACACCGGGGAGCTGTTTTTT
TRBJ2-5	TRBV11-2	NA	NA	CASSLGPIQETQYF	TGTGCCAGCAGCTTAGGGCCAATACAAGAGACCCAGTACTTC
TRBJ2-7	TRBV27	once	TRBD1	CASSSRTGSEYEQYF	TGTGCCAGCAGTTCAAGGACAGGGTCTGAGTACGAGCAGTACTTC
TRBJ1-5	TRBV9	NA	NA	CASSATDGGRGQPQHF	TGTGCCAGCAGCGCCACCGACGGGGGTCGGGGTCAGCCCCAGCATTTT
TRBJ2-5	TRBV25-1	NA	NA	CASSERGGKQTQYF	TGTGCCAGCAGTGAACGTGGAGGGAAACAGACCCAGTACTTC
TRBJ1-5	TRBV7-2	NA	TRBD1	CASSRDRGGNQPQHF	TGTGCCAGCAGCCGGGACAGGGGCGGAAATCAGCCCCAGCATTTT
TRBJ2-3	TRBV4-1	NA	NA	CASSQDWAGSTDTQYF	TGCGCCAGCAGCCAAGATTGGGCAGGGAGCACAGATACGCAGTATTTT
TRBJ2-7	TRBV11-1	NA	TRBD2	CASSFRRNERGMHF	TGTGCCAGCAGCTTCCGTCGAAACGAGCGGGGCATGCACTTC
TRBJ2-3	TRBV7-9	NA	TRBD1	CASSPLGGQGFIDTQYF	TGTGCCAGCAGCCCCCTTGGCGGACAGGGGTTTATAGATACGCAGTATTTT
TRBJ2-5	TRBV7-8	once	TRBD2	CASSRPAGQETQYF	TGTGCCAGCAGCCGGCCAGCGGGACAAGAGACCCAGTACTTC
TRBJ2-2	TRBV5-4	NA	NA	CASSRTNGELFF	TGTGCCAGCAGCCGGACTAACGGGGAGCTGTTTTTT
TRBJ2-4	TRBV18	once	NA	CASSPTGPSDIQYF	TGTGCCAGCTCACCAACAGGGCCTTCAGACATTCAGTACTTC
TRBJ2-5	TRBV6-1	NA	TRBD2	CASTGLAGETQYF	TGTGCCAGCACCGGACTAGCGGGAGAGACCCAGTACTTC
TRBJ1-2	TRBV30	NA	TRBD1	CAWSPGTGGAYGYTF	TGTGCCTGGAGTCCCGGGACAGGGGGCGCATATGGCTACACCTTC
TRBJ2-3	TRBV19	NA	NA	CASSIAEVSWEDTQYF	TGTGCCAGTAGTATAGCGGAGGTCAGTTGGGAGGATACGCAGTATTTT
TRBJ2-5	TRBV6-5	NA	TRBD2	CASSSRLAGLEETQYF	TGTGCCAGCAGTTCAAGACTAGCGGGACTTGAGGAGACCCAGTACTTC
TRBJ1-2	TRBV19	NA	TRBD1	CASRRDRSYGYTF	TGTGCCAGTAGGAGGGACAGAAGCTATGGCTACACCTTC
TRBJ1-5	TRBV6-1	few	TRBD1	CASSPTGVQPQHF	TGTGCCAGCAGTCCTACAGGGGTCCAGCCCCAGCATTTT
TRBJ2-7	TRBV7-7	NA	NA	CASSPDRTAYEQYF	TGTGCTAGCAGTCCCGACAGGACTGCCTACGAGCAGTACTTC
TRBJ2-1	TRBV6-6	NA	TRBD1	CASREDRAREQFF	TGTGCCAGCAGGGAGGACAGGGCGCGTGAGCAGTTCTTC
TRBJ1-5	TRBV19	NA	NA	CASSIWGVNQPQHF	TGTGCCAGTAGTATTTGGGGGGTCAATCAGCCCCAGCATTTT
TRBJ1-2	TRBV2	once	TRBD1	CASQTGEYGYTF	TGTGCCAGCCAGACAGGGGAATATGGCTACACCTTC
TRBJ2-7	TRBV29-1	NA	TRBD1	CSVGGQGSYEQYF	TGCAGCGTCGGAGGACAGGGGTCCTACGAGCAGTACTTC
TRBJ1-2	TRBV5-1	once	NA	CASSLGGDISSGYTF	TGCGCCAGCAGCTTGGGAGGGGACATCTCGAGTGGCTACACCTTC
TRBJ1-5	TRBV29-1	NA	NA	CSVGHSNQPQHF	TGCAGCGTGGGACACAGCAATCAGCCCCAGCATTTT
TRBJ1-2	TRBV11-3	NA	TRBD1	CASSLLRQGALGYGYTF	TGTGCCAGCAGCCTACTGAGACAGGGGGCGCTAGGCTATGGCTACACCTTC
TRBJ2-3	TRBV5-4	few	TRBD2	CASSPGVAGPVPTDTQYF	TGTGCCAGCAGCCCAGGAGTAGCGGGGCCTGTCCCAACAGATACGCAGTATTTT
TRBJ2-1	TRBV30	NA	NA	CAWSPRSHNEQFF	TGTGCCTGGAGTCCCAGGTCCCACAATGAGCAGTTCTTC
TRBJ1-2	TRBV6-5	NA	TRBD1	CASSYSQGAFYGYTF	TGTGCCAGCAGTTACTCTCAGGGGGCCTTCTATGGCTACACCTTC
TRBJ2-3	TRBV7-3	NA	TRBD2	CASSLSRVSAGASTDTQYF	TGTGCCAGCAGCTTAAGTCGTGTGTCAGCGGGAGCTAGCACAGATACGCAGTATTTT
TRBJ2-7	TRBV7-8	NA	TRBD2	CASIQRTSGSYEQYF	TGTGCCAGCATCCAAAGGACTAGCGGGAGCTACGAGCAGTACTTC
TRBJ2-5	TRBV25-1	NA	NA	CASSDRETQYF	TGTGCCAGCAGTGACCGAGAGACCCAGTACTTC
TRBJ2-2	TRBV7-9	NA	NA	CASSRYTGELFF	TGTGCCAGCAGCCGTTACACCGGGGAGCTGTTTTTT
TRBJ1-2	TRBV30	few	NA	CAWRQPSRSYGYTF	TGTGCCTGGAGACAACCCAGTAGGAGCTATGGCTACACCTTC
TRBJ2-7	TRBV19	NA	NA	CASSLGGQAYEQYF	TGTGCCAGTAGTTTAGGGGGGCAGGCCTACGAGCAGTACTTC
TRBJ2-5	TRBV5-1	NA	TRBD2	CASSLGLAGAQETQYF	TGCGCCAGCAGCTTGGGACTAGCGGGGGCCCAAGAGACCCAGTACTTC